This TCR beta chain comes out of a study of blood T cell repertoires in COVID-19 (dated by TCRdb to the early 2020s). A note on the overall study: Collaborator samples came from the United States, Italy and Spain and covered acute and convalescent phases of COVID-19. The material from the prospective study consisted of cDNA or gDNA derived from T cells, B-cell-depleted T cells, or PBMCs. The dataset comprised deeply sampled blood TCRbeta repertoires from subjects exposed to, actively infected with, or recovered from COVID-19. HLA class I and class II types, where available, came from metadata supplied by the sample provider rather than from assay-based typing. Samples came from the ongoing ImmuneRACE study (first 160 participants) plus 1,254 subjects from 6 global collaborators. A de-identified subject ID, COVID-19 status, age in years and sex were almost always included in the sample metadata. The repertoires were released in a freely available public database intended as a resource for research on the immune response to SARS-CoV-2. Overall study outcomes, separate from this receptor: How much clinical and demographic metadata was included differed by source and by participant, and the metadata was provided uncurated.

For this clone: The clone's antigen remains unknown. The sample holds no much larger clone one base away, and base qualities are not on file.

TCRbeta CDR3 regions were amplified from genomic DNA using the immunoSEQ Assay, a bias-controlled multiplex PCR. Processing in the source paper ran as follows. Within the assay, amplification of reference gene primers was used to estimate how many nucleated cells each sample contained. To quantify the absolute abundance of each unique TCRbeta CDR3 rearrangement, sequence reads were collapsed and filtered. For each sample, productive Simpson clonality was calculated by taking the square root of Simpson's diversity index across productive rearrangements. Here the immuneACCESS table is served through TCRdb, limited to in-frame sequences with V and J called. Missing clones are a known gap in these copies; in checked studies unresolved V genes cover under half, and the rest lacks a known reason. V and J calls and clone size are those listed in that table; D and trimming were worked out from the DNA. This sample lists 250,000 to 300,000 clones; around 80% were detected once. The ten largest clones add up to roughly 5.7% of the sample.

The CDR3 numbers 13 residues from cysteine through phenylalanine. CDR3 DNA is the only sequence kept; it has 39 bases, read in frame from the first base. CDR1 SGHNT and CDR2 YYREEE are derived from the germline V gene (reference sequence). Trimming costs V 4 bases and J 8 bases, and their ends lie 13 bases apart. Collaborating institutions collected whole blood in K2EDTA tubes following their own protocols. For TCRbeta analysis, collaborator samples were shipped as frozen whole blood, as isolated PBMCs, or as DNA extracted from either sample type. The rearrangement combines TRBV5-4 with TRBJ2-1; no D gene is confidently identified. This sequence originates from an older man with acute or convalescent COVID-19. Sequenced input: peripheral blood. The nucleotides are TGTGCCAGCAGCCCAGTGTCCGCAGATGAGCAGTTCTTC. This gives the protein CASSPVSADEQFF.